These 30 T cell receptor beta chains were all obtained from the same sample, sequenced in a study of T-cell reconstitution after alpha-beta-depleted transplantation in children (dated by TCRdb to 2016 to 2017). The method behind the library was PCR. Sequencing took place on an Illumina HiSeq 2500. To normalize quantification of the TCRbeta repertoire, the TCR libraries were built with molecular barcoding that relied on unique molecular identifiers. Clones were called with MiXCR by TCRdb after fastp trimmed the public reads at Q25, and only in-frame beta chains were retained. Records with the same CDR3 protein are collapsed into one entry carrying the most frequent genes and DNA. The sample records hundreds of thousands of distinct CDR3 sequences, approximately 16% of which are singletons. The top ten hold 1.1% of the sample. The sequences come from PBMCs from the stem cell graft donor, collected from the stem cell graft. These receptors were collected from a human donor who donated a stem cell graft to a child with acute myeloid leukemia.

Many counts were recorded for this clonotype. The chain couples TRBV5-1 to TRBJ2-1; D is undetermined. The CDR3 runs 14 residues. V lost 3 bases, J lost 5 bases, and 12 bases lay in between. Looked up from germline, CDR1 is SGHRS and CDR2 is YFSETQ. The CDR3 DNA is TGCGCCAGCAGCTGGGAACGTGGGGACAATGAGCAGTTCTTC. Translation gives CASSWERGDNEQFF.

The rearrangement links TRBV5-1 to TRBJ2-3, with a tentative D call TRBD2 (5 bases). This CDR3 is built from 16 residues. CDR1 is SGHRS and CDR2 is YFSETQ in the germline V gene. Trimming pared 2 bases from V and 2 bases from J, leaving 15 bases between. CDR3 nucleotide sequence: TGCGCCAGCAGCTTTGCCCCACTAGGTTACACAGATACGCAGTATTTT. Translating it yields CASSFAPLGYTDTQYF.

This clonotype was detected ten times or more. The CDR3 DNA is TGCAGTGCTTCGGGACTAGCGGGGGTCGGGGAGACCCAGTACTTC. Protein sequence: CSASGLAGVGETQYF. This chain uses TRBV20-1 with TRBJ2-5, with TRBD2 identical over 14 bases. The germline gives CDR1 DFQATT, CDR2 SNEGSKA (reference sequence). The CDR3 is 15 residues long. The ends lost 5 bases at V and 5 bases at J; junction bases unmatched: 7.

In this sample, this clonotype turned up many times. The chain has TRBV20-1 and TRBJ2-7; 9 positions agree with TRBD1. The trim removed 5 bases at V and 4 bases at J, leaving 9 bases unmatched. The CDR3 contains 14 residues. Germline CDR1 reads DFQATT; CDR2 reads SNEGSKA (reference sequence). CDR3 sequence reads: CSAPRPGTGYEQYV. The CDR3 nucleotides are TGCAGTGCTCCACGTCCCGGGACAGGGTACGAGCAGTACGTC.

This sequence joins TRBV18 and TRBJ2-7; 7 bases align to TRBD1. The CDR3 has 13 residues. V shed 4 bases and J 3 bases; nucleotides not matched to a gene: 3. Looked up from germline, CDR1 is KGHSH and CDR2 is LQKENI. The CDR3 nucleotides are TGTGCCAGCTCACACGGACAGGACTACGAGCAGTACTTC. Translating gives CASSHGQDYEQYF. The full variable domain, rest sourced from reference TRBV18 and TRBJ2-7, is NAGVMQNPRHLVRRRGQEARLRCSPMKGHSHVYWYRQLPEEGLKFMVYLQKENIIDESGMPKERFSAEFPKEGPSILRIQQVVRGDSAAYFCASSHGQDYEQYFGPGTRLTVT.

The chain couples TRBV20-1 to TRBJ2-5, with TRBD1 matching 11 bases. The CDR3 has 17 amino acids. V was clipped by 0 bases and J by 1 base; unmatched bases: 7. CDR1 is DFQATT and CDR2 is SNEGSKA in the germline V gene (reference sequence). This CDR3 reads CSARDPSGTGGQETQYF. The CDR3 DNA follows: TGCAGTGCTAGAGATCCGAGCGGGACAGGGGGCCAAGAGACCCAGTACTTC.

The chain employs TRBV7-2 and TRBJ2-3; D gene unclear. Germline loops: CDR1 SGHTA, CDR2 FQGNSA. There are 16 residues in the CDR3. V gave up 11 bases and J gave up 0 bases, with 21 bases separating them. The CDR3 loop is CASPGPGRSSTDTQYF. The CDR3 DNA follows: TGTGCCTCACCGGGCCCAGGACGGTCTAGCACAGATACGCAGTATTTT.

The genes are TRBV2 and TRBJ2-1, with 8 bases matching TRBD1. The V gene end was trimmed by 6 bases and the J gene end by 14 bases; junction bases not matched to a gene: 9. This CDR3 contains 12 residues. Germline assignment: CDR1 SNHLY and CDR2 FYNNEI. CDR3 sequence (DNA): TGTGCCAGCAGAGAGGACAGGGTTCCGAAGTTCTTC. This codes for CASREDRVPKFF.

This chain connects TRBV7-2 to TRBJ1-3, with D unresolved. With 5 bases removed from V and 2 bases from J, the gap between germline ends came to 13 bases. Germline V lookup: CDR1 SGHTA, CDR2 FQGNSA. CDR3 length: 15 residues. The CDR3 DNA sequence: TGTGCCAGCAGCGCCCGGGCAGTAGCTGGAAACACCATATATTTT. This translates into CASSARAVAGNTIYF. The variable domain in full, completed from reference TRBV7-2 and TRBJ1-3, reads GAGVSQSPSNKVTEKGKDVELRCDPISGHTALYWYRQSLGQGLEFLIYFQGNSAPDKSGLPSDRFSAERTGGSVSTLTIQRTQQEDSAVYLCASSARAVAGNTIYFGEGSWLTVV.

This clonotype was seen repeatedly, ten times or more. The genes are TRBV13 and TRBJ2-7; a weak D match, TRBD2 (5 bases). V was clipped by 2 bases and J by 10 bases, with 15 bases between them. The germline V gene encodes CDR1 PRHDT and CDR2 FYEKMQ (reference sequence). The CDR3 runs 13 residues. The CDR3: CASSLMVNRGQYF. The CDR3 coding sequence is TGTGCCAGCAGCTTAATGGTGAATCGGGGTCAGTACTTC.

The genes are TRBV12-3 or TRBV12-4 and TRBJ1-1; D unresolved. The length of the CDR3 is 15 residues. V gave up 10 bases and J gave up 1 base, with 19 bases separating them. CDR3 in DNA: TGTGCCAACTTGGGCAACCCCCGGGGGAACACTGAAGCTTTCTTT. Translating it yields CANLGNPRGNTEAFF.

This clonotype was counted at least ten times. The gene calls are TRBV20-1 and TRBJ1-6; maybe TRBD1 (6 bases). Trimming took off 4 bases at V and 7 bases at J, with 20 bases between the two ends. CDR1 and CDR2 from the germline V gene are DFQATT and SNEGSKA (reference sequence). CDR3 length: 16 residues. The CDR3 DNA reads TGCAGTGCTACCAGGGGCGGGACCGGTGCCAATTCACCCCTCCACTTT. This gives the protein CSATRGGTGANSPLHF.

This clonotype was observed once. This chain joins TRBV3-1 and TRBJ1-2, with TRBD1 as a possible D gene (5 bases). V lost 8 bases and J lost 2, with 15 bases in between. This CDR3 has 14 residues. The germline V gene has CDR1 LGHDT and CDR2 YNNKEL (reference sequence). In nucleotides, the CDR3 is TGTGCCAGCCGCCGCCGGGACGGAAACTATGGCTACACCTTC. This translates into CASRRRDGNYGYTF.

In this sample, this clonotype turned up a few times. The chain uses TRBV20-1 and TRBJ1-1, with a weak D call TRBD1 (6 bases). V dropped 3 bases and J dropped 5 bases, with 16 bases sitting between them. CDR3 length: 14 residues. Germline V lookup: CDR1 DFQATT, CDR2 SNEGSKA (reference sequence). The CDR3 sequence is CSARARGGRTEAFF. CDR3 sequence (DNA): TGCAGTGCTAGGGCAAGGGGGGGGAGGACTGAAGCTTTCTTT.

Many counts were recorded for this clonotype. V is TRBV5-1 and J is TRBJ1-2; D may be TRBD1 (5 bases). With 3 bases removed from V and 6 bases from J, the gap between germline ends came to 15 bases. CDR1 SGHRS and CDR2 YFSETQ come from the germline V gene. The CDR3 spans 14 residues. The CDR3: CASSSPGLTNGYTF. The CDR3 DNA reads TGCGCCAGCAGCTCACCGGGACTAACGAATGGCTACACCTTC.

This chain uses TRBV20-1 with TRBJ2-1; 10 bases are a match to TRBD2. The CDR3 has 17 residues. Germline CDR1 is DFQATT and CDR2 is SNEGSKA (reference sequence). V gave up 0 bases and J gave up 9 bases; unmatched junction bases: 14. The CDR3, as DNA: TGCAGTGCTAGAGATCGTTTTTTAGCGGGGGGTCAGGGTGAGCAGTTCTTC. This translates into CSARDRFLAGGQGEQFF.

The chain uses TRBV11-3 and TRBJ1-2, with TRBD1 matching 9 bases. Unmatched junction bases numbered 12, after V lost 5 bases and J lost 2 bases. The CDR3 runs 17 residues. Germline CDR1 reads SGHNT; CDR2 reads YENEEA. The CDR3 spells CASSQRPSGTGNYGYTF. The CDR3 nucleotides read TGTGCCAGCAGCCAAAGACCTTCGGGGACAGGGAACTATGGCTACACCTTC.

This clonotype came up many times. V usage is TRBV15 and J usage is TRBJ2-3; TRBD1 aligns across 8 bases. Unmatched junction bases numbered 6, after V lost 0 bases and J lost 4 bases. This CDR3 comprises 16 residues. Germline V gene sequence: CDR1 LNHNV, CDR2 YYDKDF (reference sequence). CDR3 sequence: CATSRDFAGGADTQYF. Written as DNA, the CDR3 is TGTGCCACCAGCAGAGATTTCGCAGGGGGCGCAGATACGCAGTATTTT.

The rearrangement joins TRBV7-8 to TRBJ2-5; no clear D. With 3 bases removed from V and 1 base from J, the gap between germline ends came to 9 bases. Germline assignment: CDR1 SGHVS and CDR2 FQNEAQ. CDR3 size: 14 residues. The CDR3 DNA is TGTGCCAGCAGCTTCCCGATTGTCCAAGAGACCCAGTACTTC. Encoded protein: CASSFPIVQETQYF.

V is TRBV7-9 and J is TRBJ2-7, with D perhaps matching TRBD1 (6 bases). Trimming removed 5 bases from V and 0 bases from J, with 11 bases in between. The CDR3 is made up of 14 amino acids. Germline V gives CDR1 SEHNR, CDR2 FQNEAQ (reference sequence). The CDR3, as DNA: TGTGCCAGCAGCCCACCAGGGGTCTCCTACGAGCAGTACGTC. This codes for CASSPPGVSYEQYV.

As for this clonotype: Being one base from a much bigger clone, this may be a read error. V usage is TRBV20-1 and J usage is TRBJ2-3; no definite D call. Germline assignment: CDR1 DFQATT and CDR2 SNEGSKA (reference sequence). The CDR3 runs to 15 residues. The CDR3 DNA reads TGCAGTGCTAGAGATCCCAGTCTGCCCACAGATACGCGGTATTTT. This encodes CSARDPSLPTDTRYF.

This clonotype was picked up a small number of times. The rearrangement links TRBV4-3 to TRBJ2-5, with 8 bases lining up with TRBD2. Unmatched junction bases numbered 11, after V lost 1 base and J lost 1 base. Germline V gene data show CDR1 as LGHNA and CDR2 as YSLEER. This CDR3 spans 18 amino acids. CDR3 nucleotides: TGCGCCAGCAGCCAAGGAGGCTGGGCTAGCGGGTCCCAAGAGACCCAGTACTTC. Translation: CASSQGGWASGSQETQYF.

This clonotype showed up many times. V is TRBV7-2 and J is TRBJ2-3, with 10 bases aligning to TRBD1. The ends lost 3 bases at V and 14 bases at J; junction bases unmatched: 2. This CDR3 is 11 amino acids long. CDR1 and CDR2 (germline): SGHTA, FQGNSA. CDR3 coding DNA: TGTGCCAGCAGCTTGGGGGACAGGGGGTATTTT. Its protein product is CASSLGDRGYF.

The chain recombines TRBV20-1 with TRBJ1-1; no definite D call. The CDR3 extends over 14 amino acids. Germline-derived CDR1 and CDR2 are DFQATT and SNEGSKA (reference sequence). DNA for the CDR3: TGCAGCGCCGTCAGGTCACAAATGAACACTGAAGCTTTCTTT. It is translated as CSAVRSQMNTEAFF.

J is TRBJ2-7 and V is TRBV6-2 or TRBV6-3; D is possibly TRBD2 (7 bases). Germline CDR1 and CDR2: MNHEY and SVGEGT. CDR3 size: 14 residues. V dropped 4 bases and J dropped 2 bases, with 12 bases sitting between them. The CDR3 protein is CASSFGGGPYEQYV. CDR3 in DNA: TGTGCCAGCAGTTTTGGCGGGGGCCCCTACGAGCAGTACGTC.

The chain is built from TRBV20-1 and TRBJ2-2, with TRBD1 identical over 8 bases. This CDR3 is 16 amino acids long. Germline values: CDR1 DFQATT, CDR2 SNEGSKA (reference sequence). After removal of 6 bases from V and 6 bases from J, the junction contained 15 bases not matched to a gene. In nucleotides, the CDR3 is TGCAGTGCAGGTTCCCCGGCCGGACAGGGTCCCGGGGAGCTGTTTTTT. Its protein is CSAGSPAGQGPGELFF.

This clonotype was observed many times. This sequence joins TRBV20-1 and TRBJ2-2; 11 bases align to TRBD2. Germline assignment: CDR1 DFQATT and CDR2 SNEGSKA (reference sequence). The CDR3 consists of 17 residues. V trimming: 0 bases; J trimming: 4 bases; junction bases outside the gene matches: 7. In DNA, the CDR3 is TGCAGTGCTAGAGACCCGCTAGCGGGGGGCGGCACCGGGGAGCTGTTTTTT. This gives the protein CSARDPLAGGGTGELFF.

Concerning this clonotype: Germline and junction disagree at one end, which may indicate a read error. The chain links TRBV9 to TRBJ2-3; 7 nucleotides line up with TRBD1. The CDR3 contains 16 residues. Germline CDR1 SGDLS, CDR2 YYNGEE. CDR3: CASSPRDRTTTDRQYF. The CDR3 DNA follows: TGTGCCAGCAGCCCCCGGGACAGAACGACCACAGATAGGCAGTATTTT.

This clonotype appeared a few times. The chain is built from TRBV12-3 or TRBV12-4 and TRBJ1-1; D is ambiguous. The CDR3 has 13 amino acids. Trimming cost V 4 bases and J 2 bases, with 8 bases left between them. The CDR3 DNA sequence: TGTGCCAGCAGTTCCATCAGTAACACTGAAGCTTTCTTT. It specifies CASSSISNTEAFF.

In its sample, this clonotype was seen many times. This chain links TRBV20-1 with TRBJ1-4, with D unresolved. This CDR3 has 11 residues. The germline V and J ends were trimmed by 0 bases and 8 bases, with 4 bases remaining between them. Germline V gives CDR1 DFQATT, CDR2 SNEGSKA (reference sequence). CDR3 DNA: TGCAGTGCTAGAGATCCGGAAAAACTGTTTTTT. Translation: CSARDPEKLFF.